What follows is one T cell receptor (beta chain) and its context. Its antigen is unknown. Nothing much larger sits one base from this clone, and base qualities are not available. Libraries were constructed by 5' RACE. Sequencing was performed on a NextSeq 500. The TCR library protocol attached a unique molecular identifier to each TCR cDNA molecule to allow correction of PCR and sequencing errors. As for the original processing: TCR identification, UMI-based error correction and CDR3 extraction were all carried out with Decombinator tools. Expanded TCRs were defined as those above a frequency of 2 per 1,000, corresponding to the top 1% of the tumor frequency distribution. Renyi diversity was computed with the R vegan package after each repertoire had been subsampled 100 times to 5,000 TCRs. CDR3 similarity networks were built from amino acid triplet string-kernel similarity, connecting CDR3s with pairwise similarity above 0.82. TCRdb trimmed public reads at Q25 via fastp, called clones via MiXCR and kept in-frame beta chains. Under each unique CDR3 protein, matching rows form one entry showing the most common genes and DNA. The V and J calls follow TCRdb's processing rather than the paper's. For this sample the table gives approximately 93,000 distinct CDR3 sequences, of which roughly a fifth were detected only once. Of the sample, roughly a fifth is held by the ten largest clones.

This sample's time point label indicates: blood at routine non-recurrence follow-up after resection. For TCR sequencing, whole RNA was extracted from tumor and nontumor lung tissue, or from cryopreserved PBMC samples, and no cell sorting was done. Patients were selected for TCR sequencing only if sufficient RNA was available from at least two tumor regions. The data belong to a study of spatial heterogeneity in lung cancer (dated by TCRdb to the late 2010s). For the study in its entirety: Samples were obtained from about 75 patients with early-stage, untreated non-small cell lung cancer from the lung TRACERx cohort. Follow-up PBMC samples were sequenced whenever available, with the median time to follow-up being two to three years after resection. More beta-chain than alpha-chain transcripts were consistently detected, likely reflecting higher beta-chain transcript abundance. In the raw uncorrected reads, each unique combination of TCR and UMI appeared more than ten times on average. TCR alpha and beta repertoires were quantitatively compared across multiple tumor regions, matched nontumor lung and blood in non-small cell lung cancer. TCR repertoire features were related to nonsynonymous mutation counts determined by whole-exome sequencing of tumor tissue. At surgery, 220 tumor regions, approximately 64 matched nontumor lung samples and 50 to 60 PBMC samples were TCR-sequenced for both alpha and beta chains.

The CDR3 goes from the cysteine to the phenylalanine over 13 residues. Solely the CDR3 DNA is kept, with 39 bases framed from the first base. Relative to germline, V is 5 bases shorter and J is 0 bases shorter, with 5 bases between their ends. The germline V gene yields SGHTA for CDR1 and FQGTGA for CDR2. On the study overall, not on this receptor specifically: Confirming at a functional level the hypothesis that regional TCRs recognize regional mutations was considered to require additional single-cell paired TCR alpha and beta sequencing. Ubiquitous expanded tumor TCRs were found in blood more often at tumor resection than at routine follow-up. Only roughly 14 patients were included in comparisons of baseline and follow-up blood repertoires.

Here the chain combines TRBV7-3 and TRBJ2-1; the D gene assignment is ambiguous. Sequenced material: PBMCs, taken at follow-up. This TCR came from a male donor with early-stage non-small cell lung cancer. The DNA sequence is given as TGTGCCAGCAGCGAGAGCTCCTACAATGAGCAGTTCTTC. Its coded protein is CASSESSYNEQFF.